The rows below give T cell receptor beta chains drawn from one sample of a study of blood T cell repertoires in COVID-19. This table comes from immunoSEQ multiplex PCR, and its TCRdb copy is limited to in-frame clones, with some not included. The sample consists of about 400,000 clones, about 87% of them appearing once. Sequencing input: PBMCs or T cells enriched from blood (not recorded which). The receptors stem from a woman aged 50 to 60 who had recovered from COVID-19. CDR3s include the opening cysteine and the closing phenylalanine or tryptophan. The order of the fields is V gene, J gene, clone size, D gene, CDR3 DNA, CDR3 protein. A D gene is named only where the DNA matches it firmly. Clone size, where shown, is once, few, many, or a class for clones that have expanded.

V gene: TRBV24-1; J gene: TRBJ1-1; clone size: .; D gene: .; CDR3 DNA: TGTGCCACCAGTGACCACGAACGACAGCGTTTGAACACTGAAGCTTTCTTT; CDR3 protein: CATSDHERQRLNTEAFF
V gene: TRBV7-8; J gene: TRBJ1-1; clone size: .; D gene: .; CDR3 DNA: TGTGCCAGCAGCTTAGTTGAGGGCAACCCCGCTTTCTTT; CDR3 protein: CASSLVEGNPAFF
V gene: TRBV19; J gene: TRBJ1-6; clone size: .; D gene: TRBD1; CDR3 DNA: TGTGCCAGTAGTATCGTCCAGGGGGGATCACCCCTCCACTTT; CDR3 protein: CASSIVQGGSPLHF
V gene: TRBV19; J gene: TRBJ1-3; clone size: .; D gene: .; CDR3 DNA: TGTGCCAGTAGTTCCCGGGGAGGCTCTGGAAACACCATATATTTT; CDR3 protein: CASSSRGGSGNTIYF
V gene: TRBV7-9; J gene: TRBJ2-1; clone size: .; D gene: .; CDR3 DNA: TGTGCCAGCAGCCCCGCGGACACCACCCCGGTCAATGAGCAGTTCTTC; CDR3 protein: CASSPADTTPVNEQFF
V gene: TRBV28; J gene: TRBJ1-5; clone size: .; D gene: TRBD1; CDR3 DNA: TGTGCCACCACGCAGGGGGCCCCGGATCAGCCCCAGCATTTT; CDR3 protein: CATTQGAPDQPQHF
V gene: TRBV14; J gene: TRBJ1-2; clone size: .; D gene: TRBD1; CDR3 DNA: TGTGCCAGCAGCGGACAGGGAACCCATGGCTACACCTTC; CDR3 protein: CASSGQGTHGYTF
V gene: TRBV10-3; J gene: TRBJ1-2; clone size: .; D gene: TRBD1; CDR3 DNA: TGTGCCGTCGGGACAGGGTCTGGCTACACCTTC; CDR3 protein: CAVGTGSGYTF
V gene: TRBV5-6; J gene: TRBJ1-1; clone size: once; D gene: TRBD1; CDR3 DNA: TGTGCCAGCACCAAAGGGGGCACGGCTTTCTTT; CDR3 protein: CASTKGGTAFF
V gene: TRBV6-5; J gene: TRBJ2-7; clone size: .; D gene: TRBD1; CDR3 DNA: TGTGCCAGCAGTCGGACAGGGGGGTTCCACGAGCAGTACTTC; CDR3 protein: CASSRTGGFHEQYF
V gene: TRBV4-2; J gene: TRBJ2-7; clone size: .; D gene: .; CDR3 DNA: TGTGCCAGCAGCCAGAGGGGGATTGACTACGAGCAGTACTTC; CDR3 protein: CASSQRGIDYEQYF
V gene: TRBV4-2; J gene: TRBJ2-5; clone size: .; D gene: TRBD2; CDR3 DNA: TGTGCCAGCAGCCAAGCCGGGACTAGCGAGGAGACCCAGTACTTC; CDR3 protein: CASSQAGTSEETQYF
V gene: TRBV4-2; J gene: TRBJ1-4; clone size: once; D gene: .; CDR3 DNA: TGTGCCAGCAGCCAAGATATATCAACTAATGAAAAACTGTTTTTT; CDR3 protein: CASSQDISTNEKLFF
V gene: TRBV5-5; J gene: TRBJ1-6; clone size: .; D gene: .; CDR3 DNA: TGTGCCAGCAGATCTCCCCAGGGGAACCCCCTCCACTTT; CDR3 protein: CASRSPQGNPLHF
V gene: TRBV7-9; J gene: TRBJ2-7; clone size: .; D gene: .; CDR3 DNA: TGTGCCAGCAGCTCAGACGGGACCTACGAGCAGTACTTC; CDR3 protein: CASSSDGTYEQYF
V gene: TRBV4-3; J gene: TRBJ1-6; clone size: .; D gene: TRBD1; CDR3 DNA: TGCGCCAGCAGCCAAACTATCAGGGGGGCTTATTCACCCCTCCACTTT; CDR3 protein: CASSQTIRGAYSPLHF
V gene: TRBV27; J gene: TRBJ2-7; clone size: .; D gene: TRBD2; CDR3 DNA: TGTGCCAGCAGGACCGGGACTAGCGTTGCCGAGCAGTACTTC; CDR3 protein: CASRTGTSVAEQYF
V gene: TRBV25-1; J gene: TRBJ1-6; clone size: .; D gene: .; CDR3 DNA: TGTGCCAGCAGTGAATTAGAGGTAGACTCACCCCTCCACTTT; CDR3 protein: CASSELEVDSPLHF